This T cell receptor beta chain came from a study of cytomegalovirus exposure and HLA in healthy donors (dated 2017 in TCRdb). Background for the entire study: The 500 to 700 repertoires of the first cohort and the roughly 120 validation repertoires were produced on the same platform, according to a later analysis. In addition to the first cohort of roughly 670 subjects, a separate validation cohort of around 110 different subjects was used. The study was designed to test whether signatures of past pathogen exposure could be identified by cataloging public T cell receptors. To predict cytomegalovirus infection status, the study combined high-throughput TCR immunosequencing, statistical association of individual TCRs with disease status, and machine learning.

In the case of this clone: The target of this receptor is not known. No base quality information exists; no much larger clone differs at one position.

Including cysteine and phenylalanine, the CDR3 has 12 amino acids. Just CDR3 DNA is preserved here, 36 bases in frame from base 1. V lost 0 bases and J lost 9 bases; the stretch between them is 6 bases long. As encoded in the germline V gene, CDR1 is MNHNS while CDR2 is SASEGT. Beyond this particular receptor, the publication reports: A later analysis lacked HLA typing for the validation cohort, so it scored co-occurrence in that cohort across all 110 or so repertoires. In vitro tests confirmed that three of the cytomegalovirus-associated TCR beta chains recognize cytomegalovirus antigens. It was suggested by the authors that the approach could potentially be generalized to other disease states and immunological phenotypes. A total of 150 to 200 TCR beta chains were listed by the study as associated with cytomegalovirus. In a later analysis, TCRs clustered in the first cohort were found to also tend to co-occur in the approximately 120 validation repertoires, with approximately 95% of cluster scores above 0. The classifier was reported to diagnose cytomegalovirus status with high specificity and sensitivity in both the original and validation cohorts. Across donors, most TCR sequences were observed very rarely, whereas some public TCRs were present in many individuals.

The donors belonged to the validation cohort of roughly 120 subjects, which was separate from the approximately 700-subject first cohort. The library was obtained by the immunoSEQ multiplex PCR assay. The published analysis was carried out like this. A statistical classification framework was built to diagnose cytomegalovirus status from the catalog of TCR beta chain sequences. What TCRdb holds here is the immuneACCESS table cut down to in-frame rearrangements. Part of the clones is not present; checked against another copy, under half of the missing clones reflect an unresolved V gene, and the others are unexplained. The V and J calls and clone size are taken from that table; D and trimming were inferred from the DNA. Present in this sample are 300,000 to 400,000 clones, roughly 87% of which were seen just once. Approximately 0.96% of the sample is in the top ten clones.

The rearrangement joined TRBV6-1 to TRBJ1-5, with the D segment identity uncertain. The clonotype was recovered from a man aged 25 to 40 in good health and CMV-seronegative. Sequenced input: PBMCs. The encoded CDR3 is CASSEAFRPQHF. The sequenced DNA: TGTGCCAGCAGTGAAGCTTTCCGGCCCCAGCATTTT.